This T cell receptor (beta chain) was recorded in a study of early T cells in non-severe SARS-CoV-2 infection. Study-level background: Sequenced material consisted of bulk RNA (from unsorted whole blood), and chains were unpaired. General study points: Matches to VDJdb favored anti-spike CD8 responses and missed private and CD4 specificities.

The sample holds many counts of this clonotype. Its antigen remains unknown. TCRdb fed the 5' RACE reads into MiXCR, producing one record per CDR3 protein. Counted here are over 50,000 distinct CDR3 sequences, 7% to 10% occurring once; the ten biggest clones make up roughly 4.2%. CDR3 length: 13 amino acids. Germline V lookup: CDR1 LNHDA, CDR2 SQIVND (reference sequence). Trimming removed 9 bases at V and 0 bases at J, with 11 bases between. The rearrangement joins TRBV19 to TRBJ1-1; D gene uncertain. What was sequenced was whole blood. The sequence was obtained from an adult who was a healthcare worker with PCR-confirmed SARS-CoV-2 infection or an uninfected control (not recorded which). Here the CDR3 DNA reads TGTGCCAGCAGGAATCTAATGAACACTGAAGCTTTCTTT. It yields the protein CASRNLMNTEAFF. The entire variable domain, with the rest obtained from reference TRBV19 and TRBJ1-1, is as follows: DGGITQSPKYLFRKEGQNVTLSCEQNLNHDAMYWYRQDPGQGLRLIYYSQIVNDFQKGDIAEGYSVSREKKESFPLTVTSAQKNPTAFYLCASRNLMNTEAFFGQGTRLTVV.